This TCR beta chain was captured by sequencing in a study of type 1 regulatory T cells. For the study at large: T-allo10 is a Tr1-enriched, alloantigen-specific CD4 T cell product made in vitro. Study findings and constraints: Compared with non-type 1 regulatory T cells, type 1 regulatory T cells showed a more restricted TCR repertoire.

About this clonotype: Its antigen is as yet unknown.

From the reads, TCRdb called clonotypes with MiXCR, one entry per CDR3 protein. The sample carries over 55,000 distinct CDR3 sequences, roughly half recorded once. The length of the CDR3 is 14 residues. The V segment lost 5 bases and the J segment 6 bases; nucleotides outside the gene matches: 7. Per the germline V gene, CDR1 is LGHDT and CDR2 is YNNKEL (reference sequence). The chain is built from TRBV3-1 and TRBJ2-3, with 8 bases identical to TRBD1. The TCR comes from a human donor in good health. The sample consisted of cultured non-Tr1 T cells, either the whole culture or a sorted T cell fraction (not recorded which). Here the CDR3 DNA reads TGTGCCAGCAGCAAGTCAGGGGGCAGGGATACGCAGTATTTT. This translates into CASSKSGGRDTQYF.